This section outlines one TCR beta chain sequence together with its context. CDR1 SEHNR and CDR2 FQNEAQ come from the germline V gene (reference sequence). V shed 1 base and J 0 bases; nucleotides not matched to a gene: 2. The CDR3 loop spans 16 amino acids. The data derive from a study of control samples from healthy donors and cancer patients. Measured with immunoSEQ multiplex PCR; TCRdb has only the in-frame clones, and not every one. This table has about 70,000 clones, more than 75% appearing once. Sequenced: PBMCs. This receptor was identified in a woman between 45 and 65 years old with lung cancer. V gene TRBV7-9 combines with J gene TRBJ2-2, with TRBD1 matching 7 bases. As DNA, the CDR3 is TGTGCCAGCAGCTTAGGGGGACAGACGAACACCGGGGAGCTGTTTTTT. Its protein product is CASSLGGQTNTGELFF. The whole variable domain, filled in from reference TRBV7-9 and TRBJ2-2, reads DTGVSQNPRHKITKRGQNVTFRCDPISEHNRLYWYRQTLGQGPEFLTYFQNEAQLEKSRLLSDRFSAERPKGSFSTLEIQRTEQGDSAMYLCASSLGGQTNTGELFFGEGSRLTVL.